This record covers a single T cell receptor (beta chain). Antigen: not known. The source of the sample is a study of cytomegalovirus exposure and HLA in healthy donors. Study observations and caveats: With further analysis later on, most CMV-associated TCR beta chains appeared HLA-restricted.

The PCR was carried out with 60 Vbeta primers and 13 Jbeta primers. Generated by immunoSEQ multiplex PCR, the TCRdb table keeps only in-frame clones and is missing some. The sample yields about 98,000 clones, approximately 78% seen once. CDR1 is SGHNT, CDR2 YENEEA, per germline. Trimming removed 5 bases from V and 2 bases from J, with 12 bases in between. The CDR3 is 15 amino acids. Material: PBMCs. The V call is TRBV11-3, the J call TRBJ2-2; perhaps TRBD2 as D (7 bases). This TCR was sampled from a man aged 35 to 55 in good health and CMV-seronegative. The CDR3 sequence: CASSSRGANTGELFF. CDR3 bases: TGTGCCAGCAGCAGCCGGGGGGCCAACACCGGGGAGCTGTTTTTT.